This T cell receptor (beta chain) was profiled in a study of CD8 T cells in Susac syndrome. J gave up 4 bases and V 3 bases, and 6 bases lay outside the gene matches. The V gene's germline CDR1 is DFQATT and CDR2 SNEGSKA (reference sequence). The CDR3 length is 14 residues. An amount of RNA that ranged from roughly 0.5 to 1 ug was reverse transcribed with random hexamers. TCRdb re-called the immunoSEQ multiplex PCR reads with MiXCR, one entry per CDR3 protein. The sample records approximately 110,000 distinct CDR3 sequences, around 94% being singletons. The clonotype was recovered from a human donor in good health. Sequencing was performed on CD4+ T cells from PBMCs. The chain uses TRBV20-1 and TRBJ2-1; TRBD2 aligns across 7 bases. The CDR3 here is CSASPSGGYNEQFF. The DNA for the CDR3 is TGCAGTGCTAGTCCGTCGGGAGGATACAATGAGCAGTTCTTC.